Here is one TCR beta chain with its context. This entry comes from a study of T cell responses to AZD1222 COVID-19 vaccine. Only in-frame clones appear in the TCRdb table, and some are missing; sequencing was by immunoSEQ multiplex PCR. The repertoire holds 95,000 to 150,000 clones, with approximately 90% as singletons. V dropped 4 bases and J dropped 0; count of bases not matched to a gene: 8. This CDR3 spans 16 amino acids. The germline V gene has CDR1 LNHDA and CDR2 SQIVND (reference sequence). The V gene is TRBV19, the J gene TRBJ1-1; the match to TRBD1 covers 7 bases. The material was peripheral blood, obtained on day 0 of AZD1222 vaccination. This sequence originates from an adult in good health. CDR3 loop: CASSRTAGGMNTEAFF. In DNA, the CDR3 is TGTGCCAGTAGTAGAACCGCAGGGGGAATGAACACTGAAGCTTTCTTT.